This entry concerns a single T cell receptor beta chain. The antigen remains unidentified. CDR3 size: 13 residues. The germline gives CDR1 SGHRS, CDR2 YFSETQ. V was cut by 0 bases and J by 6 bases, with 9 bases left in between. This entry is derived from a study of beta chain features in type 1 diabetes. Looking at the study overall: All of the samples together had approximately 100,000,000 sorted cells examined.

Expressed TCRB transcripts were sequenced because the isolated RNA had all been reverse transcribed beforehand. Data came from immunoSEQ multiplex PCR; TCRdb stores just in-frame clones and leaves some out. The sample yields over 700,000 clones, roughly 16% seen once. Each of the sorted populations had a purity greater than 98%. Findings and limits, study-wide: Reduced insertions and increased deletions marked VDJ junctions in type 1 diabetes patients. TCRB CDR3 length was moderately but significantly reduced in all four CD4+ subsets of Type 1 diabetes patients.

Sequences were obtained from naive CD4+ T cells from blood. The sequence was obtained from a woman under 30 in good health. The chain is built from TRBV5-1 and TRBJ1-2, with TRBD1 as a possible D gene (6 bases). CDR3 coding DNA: TGCGCCAGCAGCTTGGACAGGGAAGATGGCTACACCTTC. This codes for CASSLDREDGYTF. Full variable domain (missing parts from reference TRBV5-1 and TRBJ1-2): KAGVTQTPRYLIKTRGQQVTLSCSPISGHRSVSWYQQTPGQGLQFLFEYFSETQRNKGNFPGRFSGRQFSNSRSEMNVSTLELGDSALYLCASSLDREDGYTFGSGTRLTVV.